A selection of T cell receptor beta chains follows, all from one sample in a study of blood T cell repertoires in COVID-19. The data were produced by immunoSEQ multiplex PCR, yet TCRdb's version contains in-frame clones alone and is incomplete. The table records 150,000 to 200,000 clones, 88% of them present only once. Material: peripheral blood. The receptor set was obtained from a human donor in a cohort sampled during active COVID-19. Each CDR3 is given with its conserved first and last residue. The D gene is left open where the match is weak. Only some rows state a clone size, as once, few, many or a class for expanded clones.

j_call d_call v_call clone_size cdr3_aa cdr3_nt
TRBJ1-2 - TRBV9 - CASSRWGSRGYTF TGTGCCAGCAGCCGGTGGGGCTCTCGGGGCTACACCTTC
TRBJ2-2 - TRBV13 - CASSYSASANTGELFF TGTGCCAGCAGCTACAGTGCATCAGCGAACACCGGGGAGCTGTTTTTT
TRBJ2-1 TRBD2 TRBV5-1 - CASSLEGASGRFNEQFF TGCGCCAGCAGCTTGGAGGGCGCTAGCGGGAGGTTCAATGAGCAGTTCTTC
TRBJ1-2 TRBD1 TRBV5-1 - CASSLAGTGGGYTF TGCGCCAGCAGCTTGGCAGGGACAGGGGGAGGCTACACCTTC
TRBJ2-7 TRBD2 TRBV3-1/TRBV3-2 - CASSRGLAGGYEQYF TGTGCCAGCAGTCGAGGACTAGCGGGAGGATACGAGCAGTACTTC
TRBJ2-1 TRBD2 TRBV27 - CASSSRTSGFHNEQFF TGTGCCAGCAGTTCAAGGACTAGCGGTTTTCACAATGAGCAGTTCTTC
TRBJ1-3 - TRBV28 - CASSMGGAGSGNTIYF TGTGCCAGCAGTATGGGTGGGGCAGGCTCTGGAAACACCATATATTTT
TRBJ1-6 - TRBV18 once CATRSSGFDSPLHF TGTGCCACAAGATCTTCAGGGTTTGATTCACCCCTCCACTTT
TRBJ1-5 TRBD1 TRBV19 - CASSRGQLSNQPQHF TGTGCCAGTAGTAGGGGACAGCTTAGCAATCAGCCCCAGCATTTT
TRBJ1-3 - TRBV14 - CASSHAGAGGNTIYF TGTGCCAGCAGCCATGCGGGGGCAGGAGGAAACACCATATATTTT
TRBJ2-7 TRBD2 TRBV2 once CASRLAGVGEQYF TGTGCCAGCCGGTTAGCGGGAGTGGGCGAGCAGTACTTC
TRBJ1-2 - TRBV5-1 - CASRQGGYGYTF TGCGCCAGCAGACAGGGCGGCTATGGCTACACCTTC
TRBJ1-2 - TRBV29-1 - CSVGEGAGYTF TGCAGCGTTGGGGAAGGGGCTGGCTACACCTTC
TRBJ1-2 TRBD1 TRBV11-2 - CASSLTGTGGGNYGYTF TGTGCCAGCAGCTTAACCGGGACAGGAGGGGGCAACTATGGCTACACCTTC
TRBJ2-1 TRBD1 TRBV3-1/TRBV3-2 - CASSLGTVLSEQFF TGTGCCAGCAGCCTGGGGACAGTTCTTTCCGAGCAGTTCTTC
TRBJ2-1 - TRBV12-5 - CASGLIRTTGHEQFF TGTGCTAGTGGTTTGATTAGGACCACAGGGCATGAGCAGTTCTTC
TRBJ2-7 TRBD1 TRBV28 - CASSQGQGPYEQYF TGTGCCAGCAGCCAGGGACAGGGCCCATACGAGCAGTACTTC
TRBJ2-1 - TRBV6-5 - CASSSGLGNEQFF TGTGCCAGCAGCTCCGGACTGGGGAATGAGCAGTTCTTC
TRBJ2-7 - TRBV27 - CASRPHAGAAYEQYF TGTGCCAGCAGACCCCACGCAGGGGCCGCCTACGAGCAGTACTTC
TRBJ2-7 TRBD1 TRBV7-8 - CASSPDRVTYEQYF TGTGCCAGCAGCCCCGACAGGGTAACCTACGAGCAGTACTTC
TRBJ2-7 - TRBV11-2 - CASTLTVSYEQYF TGTGCCAGCACCTTGACAGTCTCCTACGAGCAGTACTTC
TRBJ2-7 TRBD1 TRBV6-2/TRBV6-3 - CASSSTRDRLYEQYF TGTGCCAGCAGTTCTACCCGGGACAGGCTCTACGAGCAGTACTTC
TRBJ2-7 TRBD2 TRBV6-5 - CASSSGGLGRYEQYF TGTGCCAGCAGTTCCGGGGGACTAGGGCGCTACGAGCAGTACTTC
TRBJ1-1 - TRBV7-9 - CASSPFFGSRGTEAFF TGTGCCAGCAGCCCATTTTTTGGGTCAAGGGGCACTGAAGCTTTCTTT